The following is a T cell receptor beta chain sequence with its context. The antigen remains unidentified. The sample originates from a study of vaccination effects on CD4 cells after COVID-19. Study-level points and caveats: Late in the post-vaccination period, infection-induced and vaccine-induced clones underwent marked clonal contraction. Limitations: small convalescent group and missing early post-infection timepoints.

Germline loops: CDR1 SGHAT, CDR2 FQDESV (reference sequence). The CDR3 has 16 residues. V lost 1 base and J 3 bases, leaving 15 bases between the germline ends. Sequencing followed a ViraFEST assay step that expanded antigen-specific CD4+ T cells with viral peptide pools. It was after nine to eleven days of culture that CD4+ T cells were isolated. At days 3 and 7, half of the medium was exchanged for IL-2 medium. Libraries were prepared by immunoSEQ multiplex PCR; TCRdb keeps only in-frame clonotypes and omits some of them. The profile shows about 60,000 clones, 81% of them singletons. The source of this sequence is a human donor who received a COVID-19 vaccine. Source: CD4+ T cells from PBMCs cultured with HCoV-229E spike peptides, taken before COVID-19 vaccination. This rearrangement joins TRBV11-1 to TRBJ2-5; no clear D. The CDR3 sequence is CASSLEFGQVEETQYF. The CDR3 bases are TGTGCCAGCAGCTTAGAGTTTGGGCAGGTCGAAGAGACCCAGTACTTC.